This paragraph covers one TCR beta chain sequence. A single count supports this clone. Its specific antigen is unknown. Per-base quality was not reported, and no clone a single base away is much larger than it. CDR1 and CDR2, per the germline V gene (reference sequence), are SEHNR and FQNEAQ. V is reduced by 2 bases and J by 1 base, leaving a spacing of 12 bases between them. There are 15 amino acids in the CDR3, from cysteine to phenylalanine inclusive. Of the read, only the CDR3 DNA is kept; its 45 bases are in frame from base 1. The CDR3 regions of human TCRbeta chains were subjected to immunosequencing. From the authors' description of their analysis: Repertoire TCRs were matched against a reference library of SARS-CoV-2-specific TCRs generated with the MIRA antigen-specificity platform. Breadth meant the fraction of unique TCRs that were SARS-CoV-2-associated, whereas depth meant the fraction of total T cells that were SARS-CoV-2-associated. Using the MIRA data, each spike-specific TCR was mapped to the spike region that the TCR reacts to and placed in a CD4 or CD8 class. Log10-transformed breadth and depth values were compared by one-way ANOVA with Sidak's multiple comparisons tests. TCRdb took over this immuneACCESS table, retaining in-frame rearrangements with V and J assigned. Such tables are incomplete; in checked studies, under half of the missing clones stem from an unresolved V gene, and the remainder is unexplained. Clone size and the V and J calls come from that table; the DNA yielded D and trimming. The sample yields 150,000 to 200,000 clones; roughly 88% were counted once. Approximately 6.3% of the sample is in the top ten clones.

The time point label, as the study defines it: about 28 days (+/-7) after the second vaccine dose. AZD1222 recipients given second doses at about 4 weeks or at about 12 weeks were pooled, since spike-specific TCR depth and breadth were not found to differ between the two schedules. Vaccinee samples came from UK trials COV001 and COV002, including a single-blind randomized controlled phase 2/3 trial of AZD1222 (ChAdOx1 nCoV-19) in healthy adults. For TCRbeta chain sequencing, PBMC samples were collected from trial participants at day 0 and at day 28 after the second dose. These data are taken from a study of T cell responses to AZD1222 COVID-19 vaccine (dated by TCRdb to the early 2020s). Context from the whole study: TCR sequencing was performed for about 250 trial participants, of whom 200 to 220 were given two doses of AZD1222 and approximately 25 were given two doses of MenACWY control vaccine. Trial participants were enrolled by age into subgroups of 18-55, 56-69 and 70-plus years, and 148, 28 and 57 TCR-sequenced participants, respectively, were included in these subgroups.

Study-level results and caveats: Reportedly, close to half of the unique spike-specific TCRs recognized epitopes lying outside the regions that are mutated in the B.1.351 and B.1.1.7 variants. Participants were mostly white British and included more females than males, and it was suggested by the authors that clonal diversity may have been underestimated. Conclusions about previously exposed vaccinees are limited because only five to seven AZD1222 recipients were SARS-CoV-2 seropositive at baseline. CD4 TCRs associated with the vaccine covered the entire spike protein, and the dominant responses were in regions 160-218 and 743-854. No day 14 peak-response samples were available, so repertoires were characterized only after the peak T cell response. The 56-69-year group was small, and its depth increase did not reach significance, likely because of low power. A significant rise in spike-specific TCR breadth and depth was observed after two AZD1222 doses relative to day 0 and relative to MenACWY recipients.

The sequencing used peripheral blood, collected 28 days after the second AZD1222 dose. The rearrangement joined TRBV7-9 to TRBJ2-7; D gene: possibly TRBD2, on 5 matching bases. The sequence was obtained from an adult who received the AZD1222 COVID-19 vaccine. The CDR3 region reads CASSLYGRGSYEQYF. The DNA reads as follows: TGTGCCAGCAGCTTATATGGGCGAGGGTCCTACGAGCAGTACTTC.